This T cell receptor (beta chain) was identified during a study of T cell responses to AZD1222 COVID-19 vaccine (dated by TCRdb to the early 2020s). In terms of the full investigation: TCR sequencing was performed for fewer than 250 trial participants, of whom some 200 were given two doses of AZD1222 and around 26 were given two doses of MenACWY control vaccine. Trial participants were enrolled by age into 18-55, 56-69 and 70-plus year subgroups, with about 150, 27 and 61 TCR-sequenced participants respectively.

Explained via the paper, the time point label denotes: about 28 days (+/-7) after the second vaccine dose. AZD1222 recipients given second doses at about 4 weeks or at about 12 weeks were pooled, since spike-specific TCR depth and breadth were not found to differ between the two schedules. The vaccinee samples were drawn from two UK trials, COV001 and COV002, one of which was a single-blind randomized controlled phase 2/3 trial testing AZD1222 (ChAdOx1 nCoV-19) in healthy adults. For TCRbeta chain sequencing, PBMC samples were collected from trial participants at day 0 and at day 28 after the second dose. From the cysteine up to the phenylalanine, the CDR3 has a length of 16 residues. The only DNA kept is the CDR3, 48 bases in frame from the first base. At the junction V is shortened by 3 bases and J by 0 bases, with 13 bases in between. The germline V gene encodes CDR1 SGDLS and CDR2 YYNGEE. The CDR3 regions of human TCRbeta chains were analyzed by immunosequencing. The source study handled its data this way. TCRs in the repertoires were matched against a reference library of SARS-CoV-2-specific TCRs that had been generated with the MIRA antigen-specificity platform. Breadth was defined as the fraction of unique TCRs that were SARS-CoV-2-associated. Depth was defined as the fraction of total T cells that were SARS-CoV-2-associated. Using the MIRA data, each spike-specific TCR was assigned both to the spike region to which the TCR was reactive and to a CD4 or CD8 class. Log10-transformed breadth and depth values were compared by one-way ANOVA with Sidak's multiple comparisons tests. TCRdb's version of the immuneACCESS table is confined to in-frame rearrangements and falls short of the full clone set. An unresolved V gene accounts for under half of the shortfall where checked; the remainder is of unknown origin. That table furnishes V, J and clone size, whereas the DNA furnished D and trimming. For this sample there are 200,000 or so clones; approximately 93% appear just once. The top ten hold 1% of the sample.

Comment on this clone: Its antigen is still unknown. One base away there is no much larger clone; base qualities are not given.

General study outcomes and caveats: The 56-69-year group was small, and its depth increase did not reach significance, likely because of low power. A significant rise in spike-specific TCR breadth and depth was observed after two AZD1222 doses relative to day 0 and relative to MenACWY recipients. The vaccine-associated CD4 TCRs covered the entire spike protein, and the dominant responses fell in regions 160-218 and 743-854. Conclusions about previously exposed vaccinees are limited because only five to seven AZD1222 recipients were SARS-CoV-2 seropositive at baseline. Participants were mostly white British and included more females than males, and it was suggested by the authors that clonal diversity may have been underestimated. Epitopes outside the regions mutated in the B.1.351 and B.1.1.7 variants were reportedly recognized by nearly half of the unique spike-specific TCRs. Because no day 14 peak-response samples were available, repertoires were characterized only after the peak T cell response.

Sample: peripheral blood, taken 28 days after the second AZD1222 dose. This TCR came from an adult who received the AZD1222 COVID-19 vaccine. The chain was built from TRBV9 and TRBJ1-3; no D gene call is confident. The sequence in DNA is TGTGCCAGCAGCGCCCAACACGCCATCTCTGGAAACACCATATATTTT. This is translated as CASSAQHAISGNTIYF.